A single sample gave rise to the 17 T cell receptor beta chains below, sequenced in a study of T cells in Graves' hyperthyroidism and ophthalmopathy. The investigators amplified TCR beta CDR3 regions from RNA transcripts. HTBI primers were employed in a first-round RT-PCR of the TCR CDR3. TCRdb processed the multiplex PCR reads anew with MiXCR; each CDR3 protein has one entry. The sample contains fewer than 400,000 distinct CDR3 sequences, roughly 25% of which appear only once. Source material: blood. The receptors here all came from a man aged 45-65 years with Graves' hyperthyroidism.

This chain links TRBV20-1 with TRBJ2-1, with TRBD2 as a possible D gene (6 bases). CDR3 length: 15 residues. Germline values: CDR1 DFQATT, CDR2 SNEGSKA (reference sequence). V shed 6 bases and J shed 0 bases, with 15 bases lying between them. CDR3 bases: TGCAGTGCCGACCCTGGCGGGATCTCCTACAATGAGCAGTTCTTC. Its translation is CSADPGGISYNEQFF.

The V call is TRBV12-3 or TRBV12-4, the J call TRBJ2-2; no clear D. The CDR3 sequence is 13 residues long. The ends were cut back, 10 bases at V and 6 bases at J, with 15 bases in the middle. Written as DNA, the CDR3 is TGTGCCATCAAACAGACTCCATCCGGGGAGCTGTTTTTT. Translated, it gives CAIKQTPSGELFF.

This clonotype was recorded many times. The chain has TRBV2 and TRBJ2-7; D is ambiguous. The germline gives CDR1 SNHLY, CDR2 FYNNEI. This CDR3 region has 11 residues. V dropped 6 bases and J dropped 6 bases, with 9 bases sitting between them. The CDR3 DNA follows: TGTGCCAGCAGCTATGTTGGCGAGCAGTACTTC. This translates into CASSYVGEQYF.

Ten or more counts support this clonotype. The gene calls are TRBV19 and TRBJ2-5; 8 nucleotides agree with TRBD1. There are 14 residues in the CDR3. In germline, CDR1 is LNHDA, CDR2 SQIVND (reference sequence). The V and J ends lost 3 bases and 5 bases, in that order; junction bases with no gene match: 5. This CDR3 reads CASSMAGGRETQYF. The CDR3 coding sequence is TGTGCCAGTAGTATGGCAGGGGGCCGGGAGACCCAGTACTTC.

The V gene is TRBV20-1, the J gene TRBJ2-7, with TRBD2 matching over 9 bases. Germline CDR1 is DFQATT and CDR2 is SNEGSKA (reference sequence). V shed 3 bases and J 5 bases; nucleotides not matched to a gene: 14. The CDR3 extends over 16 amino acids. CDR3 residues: CSASPSAAGGKNEQYF. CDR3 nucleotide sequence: TGCAGTGCTAGCCCCTCTGCAGCGGGAGGAAAAAACGAGCAGTACTTC.

The CDR3 nucleotides are TGTGCCTGGAGCCTGACAGGGAATGAAGCTTTCTTT. This gives the protein CAWSLTGNEAFF. The chain is built from TRBV30 and TRBJ1-1, with 7 bases identical to TRBD1. This CDR3 has 12 residues. With V trimmed by 3 bases and J by 7 bases, 5 bases remained unmatched. The germline gives CDR1 GTSNPN, CDR2 SVGIG (reference sequence).

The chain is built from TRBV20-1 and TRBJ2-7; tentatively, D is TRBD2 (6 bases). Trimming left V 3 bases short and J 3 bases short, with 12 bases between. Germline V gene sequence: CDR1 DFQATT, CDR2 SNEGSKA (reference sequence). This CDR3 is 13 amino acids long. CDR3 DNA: TGCAGTGCTAGGGCGGGGACGATCTACGAGCAGTACTTC. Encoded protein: CSARAGTIYEQYF.

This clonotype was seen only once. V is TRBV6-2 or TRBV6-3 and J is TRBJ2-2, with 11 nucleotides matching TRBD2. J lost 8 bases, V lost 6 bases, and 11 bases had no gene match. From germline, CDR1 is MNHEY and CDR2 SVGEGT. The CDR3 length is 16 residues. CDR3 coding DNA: TGTGCCAGCAGCCCAATAGGTCCTAGCGGGAGGGGGGAGCTGTTTTTT. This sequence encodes CASSPIGPSGRGELFF.

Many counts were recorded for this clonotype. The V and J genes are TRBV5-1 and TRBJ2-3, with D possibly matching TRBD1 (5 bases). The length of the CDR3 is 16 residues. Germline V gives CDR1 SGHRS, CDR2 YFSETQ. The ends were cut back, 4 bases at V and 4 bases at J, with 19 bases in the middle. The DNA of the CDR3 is TGCGCCAGCAGCCCAGTTTTTTCAGGGTCCTCAGATACGCAGTATTTT. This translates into CASSPVFSGSSDTQYF.

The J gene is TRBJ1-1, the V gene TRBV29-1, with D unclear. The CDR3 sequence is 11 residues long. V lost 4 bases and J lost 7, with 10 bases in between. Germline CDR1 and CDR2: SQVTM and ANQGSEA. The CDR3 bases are TGCAGCGTTGGGGCGGACGGTGAAGCTTTCTTT. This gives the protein CSVGADGEAFF.

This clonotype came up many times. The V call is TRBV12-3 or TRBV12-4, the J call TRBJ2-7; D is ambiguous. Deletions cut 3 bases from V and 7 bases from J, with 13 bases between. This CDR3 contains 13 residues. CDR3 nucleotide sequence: TGTGCCAGCAGTTTTGCCCTGGCTAGTGAGCAGTACTTC. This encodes CASSFALASEQYF.

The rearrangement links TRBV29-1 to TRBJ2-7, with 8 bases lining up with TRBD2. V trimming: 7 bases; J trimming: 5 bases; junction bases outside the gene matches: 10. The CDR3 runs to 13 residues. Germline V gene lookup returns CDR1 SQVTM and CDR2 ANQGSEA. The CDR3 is CSATGLGTNEQYF. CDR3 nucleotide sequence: TGCAGCGCGACGGGACTAGGAACAAACGAGCAGTACTTC.

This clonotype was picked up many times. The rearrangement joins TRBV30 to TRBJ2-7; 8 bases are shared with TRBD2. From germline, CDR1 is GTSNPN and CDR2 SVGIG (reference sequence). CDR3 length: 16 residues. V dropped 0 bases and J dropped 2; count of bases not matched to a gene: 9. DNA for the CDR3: TGTGCCTGGAGTGTACGCACTAGCGGCCCTGCCTACGAGCAGTACTTC. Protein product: CAWSVRTSGPAYEQYF. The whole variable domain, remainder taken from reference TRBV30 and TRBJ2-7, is SQTIHQWPATLVQPVGSPLSLECTVEGTSNPNLYWYRQAAGRGLQLLFYSVGIGQISSEVPQNLSASRPQDRQFILSSKKLLLSDSGFYLCAWSVRTSGPAYEQYFGPGTRLTVT.

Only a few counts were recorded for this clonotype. The CDR3, as DNA: TGCAGTGCCTGGGGCCAGGGGGCAAACACTGAAGCTTTCTTT. This sequence encodes CSAWGQGANTEAFF. The rearrangement uses TRBV20-1 and TRBJ1-1; 8 nucleotides match TRBD1. Germline CDR1 reads DFQATT; CDR2 reads SNEGSKA (reference sequence). The CDR3 covers 14 residues. V was clipped by 6 bases and J by 2 bases; unmatched bases: 8.

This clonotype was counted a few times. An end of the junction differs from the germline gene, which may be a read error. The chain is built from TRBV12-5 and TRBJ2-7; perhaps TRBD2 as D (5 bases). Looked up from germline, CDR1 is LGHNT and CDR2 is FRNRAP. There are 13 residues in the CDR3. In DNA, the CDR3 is TGTGCTAGTGCTTTGGACTTTACCTACGAGCAGTACTTC. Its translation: CASALDFTYEQYF.

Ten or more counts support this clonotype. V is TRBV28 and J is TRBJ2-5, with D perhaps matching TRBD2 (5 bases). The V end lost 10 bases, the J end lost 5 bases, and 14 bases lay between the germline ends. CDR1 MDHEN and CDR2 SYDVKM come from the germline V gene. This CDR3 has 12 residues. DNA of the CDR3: TGTGCCATCTCGGGGAGTGGTGAGACCCAGTACTTC. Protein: CAISGSGETQYF.

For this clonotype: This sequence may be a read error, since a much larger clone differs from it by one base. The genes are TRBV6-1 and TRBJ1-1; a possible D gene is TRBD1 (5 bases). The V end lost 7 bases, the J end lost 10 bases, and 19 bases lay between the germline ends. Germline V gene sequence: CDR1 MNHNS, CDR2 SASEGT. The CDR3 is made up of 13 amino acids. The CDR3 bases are TGTGCCAGCAAACCCCCCGGGGCAGGTGGAGCTTTCTTT. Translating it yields CASKPPGAGGAFF.